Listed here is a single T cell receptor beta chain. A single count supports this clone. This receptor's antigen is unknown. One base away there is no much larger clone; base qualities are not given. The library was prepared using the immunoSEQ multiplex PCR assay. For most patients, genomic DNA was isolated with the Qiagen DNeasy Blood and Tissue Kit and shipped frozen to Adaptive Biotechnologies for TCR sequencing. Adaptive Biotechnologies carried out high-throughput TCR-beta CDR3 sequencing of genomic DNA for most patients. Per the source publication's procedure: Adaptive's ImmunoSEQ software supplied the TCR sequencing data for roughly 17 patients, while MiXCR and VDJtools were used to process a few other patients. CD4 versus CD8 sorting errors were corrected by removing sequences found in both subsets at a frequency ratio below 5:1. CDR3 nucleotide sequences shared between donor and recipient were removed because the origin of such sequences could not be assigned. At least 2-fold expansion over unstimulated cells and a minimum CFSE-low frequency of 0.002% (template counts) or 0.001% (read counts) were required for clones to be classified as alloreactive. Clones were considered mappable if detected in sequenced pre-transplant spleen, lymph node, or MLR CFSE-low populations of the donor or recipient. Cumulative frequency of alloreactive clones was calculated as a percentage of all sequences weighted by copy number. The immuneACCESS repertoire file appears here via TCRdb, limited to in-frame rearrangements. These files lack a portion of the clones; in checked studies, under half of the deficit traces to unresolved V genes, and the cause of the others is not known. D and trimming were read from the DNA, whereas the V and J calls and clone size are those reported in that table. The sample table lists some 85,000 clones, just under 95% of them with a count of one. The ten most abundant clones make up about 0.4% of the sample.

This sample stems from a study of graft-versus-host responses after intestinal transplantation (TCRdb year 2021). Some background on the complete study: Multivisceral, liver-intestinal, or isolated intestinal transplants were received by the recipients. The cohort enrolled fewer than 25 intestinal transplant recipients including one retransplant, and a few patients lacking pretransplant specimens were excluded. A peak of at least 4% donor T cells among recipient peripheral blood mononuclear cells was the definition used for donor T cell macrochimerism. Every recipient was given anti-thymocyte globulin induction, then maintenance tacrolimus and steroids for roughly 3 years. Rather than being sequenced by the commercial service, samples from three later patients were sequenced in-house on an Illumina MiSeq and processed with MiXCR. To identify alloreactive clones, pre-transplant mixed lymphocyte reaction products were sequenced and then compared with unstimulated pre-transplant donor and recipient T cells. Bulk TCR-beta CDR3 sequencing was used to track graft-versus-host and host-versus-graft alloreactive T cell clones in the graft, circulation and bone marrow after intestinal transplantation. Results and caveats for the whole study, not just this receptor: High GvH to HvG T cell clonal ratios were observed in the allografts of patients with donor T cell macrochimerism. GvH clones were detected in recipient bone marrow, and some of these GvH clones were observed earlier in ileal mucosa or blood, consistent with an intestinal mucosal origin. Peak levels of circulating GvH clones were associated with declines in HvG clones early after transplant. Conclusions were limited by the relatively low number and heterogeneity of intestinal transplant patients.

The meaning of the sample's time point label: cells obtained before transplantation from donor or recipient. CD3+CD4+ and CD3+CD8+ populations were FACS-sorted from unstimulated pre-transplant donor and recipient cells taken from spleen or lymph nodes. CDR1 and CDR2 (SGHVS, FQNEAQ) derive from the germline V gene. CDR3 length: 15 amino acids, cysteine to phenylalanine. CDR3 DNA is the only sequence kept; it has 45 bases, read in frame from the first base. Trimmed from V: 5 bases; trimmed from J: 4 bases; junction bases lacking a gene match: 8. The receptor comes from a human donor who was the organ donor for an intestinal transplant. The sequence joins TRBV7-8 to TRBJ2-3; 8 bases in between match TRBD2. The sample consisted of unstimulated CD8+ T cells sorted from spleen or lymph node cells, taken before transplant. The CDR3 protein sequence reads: CASSPGLVIPDTQYF. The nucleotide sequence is TGTGCCAGCAGCCCGGGACTAGTGATCCCAGATACGCAGTATTTT.